Listed here are 22 T cell receptor beta chains from one sample, sequenced in a study of blood T cell repertoires in COVID-19 (TCRdb year 2020). The library was prepared using the immunoSEQ multiplex PCR assay. TCRdb mirrors the immuneACCESS table, restricted to in-frame sequences. Some clones are absent from its copies; in checked studies, under half trace to an unresolved V gene, and the reason for the others is unknown. The sample contains about 140,000 clones, 70% to 85% of them found a single time. The ten largest account for under 2% of the sample. Material: PBMCs or T cells enriched from blood (not recorded which). The receptor source for this set is a woman in her late teens or twenties who had been exposed to COVID-19.

This clone was observed a few times. CDR3 in amino acids: CSVGDSPKGNQPQHF. Here the CDR3 DNA reads TGCAGCGTGGGGGACTCTCCCAAGGGCAATCAGCCCCAGCATTTT. The genes are TRBV29-1 and TRBJ1-5; D is perhaps TRBD1 (5 bases). Trimming cost V 6 bases and J 2 bases, with 17 bases left between them. The CDR3 contains 15 residues. Germline V CDR1 and CDR2: SQVTM, ANQGSEA.

The rearrangement joins TRBV14 to TRBJ1-1; D may be TRBD1 (6 bases). The CDR3 has 14 residues. The germline V gene has CDR1 SGHDN and CDR2 FVKESK. The V end was cut by 2 bases, the J end by 7 bases, with 14 bases between. The CDR3 loop is CASSQWGDRREAFF. In nucleotides, the CDR3 is TGTGCCAGCAGCCAATGGGGAGACAGGCGTGAAGCTTTCTTT.

For the CDR3, the DNA is TGTGCCAGCTCACCGTTGCCTAGGTCTAGCGGGATAAAGGAGACCCAGTACTTC. Its translation: CASSPLPRSSGIKETQYF. The genes are TRBV18 and TRBJ2-5; 9 nucleotides match TRBD2. The CDR3 extends over 18 amino acids. The germline gives CDR1 KGHSH, CDR2 LQKENI. V lost 3 bases, J lost 5 bases, and 16 bases stayed unmatched.

Here the CDR3 reads CASSPGQEPYNEQFF. The CDR3 nucleotides are TGTGCCAGCTCCCCGGGACAGGAGCCTTACAATGAGCAGTTCTTC. This chain uses TRBV18 with TRBJ2-1, with 8 nucleotides matching TRBD1. The CDR3 sequence is 15 residues long. Germline CDR1 is KGHSH and CDR2 is LQKENI. V gave up 6 bases and J gave up 4 bases; unmatched junction bases: 8.

J is TRBJ1-6 and V is TRBV28; tentative D call: TRBD1 (5 bases). The germline V gene encodes CDR1 MDHEN and CDR2 SYDVKM. V was pared by 6 bases and J by 8 bases, with 8 bases between. This CDR3 is 12 amino acids long. The CDR3 sequence: CASSKQDSPLHF. DNA for the CDR3: TGTGCCAGCAGCAAACAGGATTCACCCCTCCACTTT.

The rearrangement joins TRBV4-1 to TRBJ2-3, with D possibly being TRBD2 (5 bases). Deletions cut 2 bases from V and 6 bases from J, with 12 bases between. The germline V gene has CDR1 MGHRA and CDR2 YSYEKL. CDR3 length: 14 residues. In DNA form, the CDR3 reads TGCGCCAGCAGCCAACTAGGGAGCTATGATACGCAGTATTTT. It yields the protein CASSQLGSYDTQYF.

A note on this clone: This sample includes further DNA sequences coding for the same CDR3. The CDR3 protein is CASSLTSGQETQYF. CDR3 DNA sequence: TGTGCCAGCTCACTGACTAGCGGACAAGAGACCCAGTACTTC. The rearrangement joins TRBV18 to TRBJ2-5, with 9 bases matching TRBD2. The V and J ends lost 4 bases and 2 bases, in that order; junction bases with no gene match: 2. CDR1 is KGHSH, CDR2 LQKENI, per germline. The CDR3 runs 14 residues. The whole variable domain, filled in from reference TRBV18 and TRBJ2-5, reads NAGVMQNPRHLVRRRGQEARLRCSPMKGHSHVYWYRQLPEEGLKFMVYLQKENIIDESGMPKERFSAEFPKEGPSILRIQQVVRGDSAAYFCASSLTSGQETQYFGPGTRLLVL.

The J gene is TRBJ1-3, the V gene TRBV10-2, with 7 bases fitting TRBD1. V lost 4 bases, J lost 0 bases, and 6 bases stayed unmatched. From germline, CDR1 is WSHSY and CDR2 SAAADI. The CDR3 covers 16 residues. The CDR3 coding sequence is TGCGCCAGCAGTGGAGGACAGGCGAGCTCTGGAAACACCATATATTTT. This translates into CASSGGQASSGNTIYF.

V gene TRBV5-5 combines with J gene TRBJ2-3, with 7 positions matching TRBD2. The junction had 6 bases not matched to a gene; V was cut back by 1 base and J by 4 bases. Germline V gives CDR1 SGHKS, CDR2 YYEKEE (reference sequence). The CDR3 covers 15 residues. The CDR3 DNA follows: TGTGCCAGCAGCTTGCCCTTGGGAGGGTCAGATACGCAGTATTTT. Its translation: CASSLPLGGSDTQYF.

This chain joins TRBV30 and TRBJ2-1, with D unresolved. The length of the CDR3 is 10 residues. Looked up from germline, CDR1 is GTSNPN and CDR2 is SVGIG (reference sequence). V was pared by 3 bases and J by 8 bases, with 5 bases between. This chain's CDR3 is CAWSEHEQFF. CDR3 DNA sequence: TGTGCCTGGAGCGAGCATGAGCAGTTCTTC.

This clone was seen only once. V gene TRBV7-9 combines with J gene TRBJ1-5; possibly TRBD1 for D (6 bases). The germline V gene encodes CDR1 SEHNR and CDR2 FQNEAQ (reference sequence). The V end was cut by 1 base, the J end by 0 bases, with 7 bases between. This CDR3 contains 15 residues. The CDR3 protein is CASSLGDISNQPQHF. CDR3 in DNA: TGTGCCAGCAGCTTAGGGGACATTAGCAATCAGCCCCAGCATTTT.

The chain links TRBV28 to TRBJ2-7; TRBD1 aligns across 7 bases. The V gene's germline CDR1 is MDHEN and CDR2 SYDVKM. V dropped 3 bases and J dropped 0; count of bases not matched to a gene: 2. CDR3 length: 14 amino acids. CDR3 nucleotides: TGTGCCAGCAGTTTTTCAGGGGGCTCCTACGAGCAGTACTTC. This translates into CASSFSGGSYEQYF.

This clone was found once. The genes are TRBV7-9 and TRBJ2-5, with D perhaps TRBD2 (7 bases). V lost 1 base and J lost 6, with 24 bases in between. This CDR3 has 18 residues. Per germline, CDR1 SEHNR and CDR2 FQNEAQ (reference sequence). The DNA of the CDR3 is TGTGCCAGCAGCTTAGGGTCATGGAGGGGGGGCCCTTTTAAGACCCAGTACTTC. Translating gives CASSLGSWRGGPFKTQYF.

This clone occurred a few times. The chain links TRBV18 to TRBJ2-7; 8 bases line up with TRBD1. The CDR3 has 15 residues. The V and J ends lost 3 bases and 0 bases, in that order; junction bases with no gene match: 4. CDR1 and CDR2 (germline): KGHSH, LQKENI. The CDR3 coding sequence is TGTGCCAGCTCACCGGGACAGGACAGCTCCTACGAGCAGTACTTC. This sequence encodes CASSPGQDSSYEQYF.

This chain links TRBV7-8 with TRBJ2-7; the D gene is possibly TRBD1 (5 bases). V lost 2 bases, J lost 2 bases, and 13 bases lay in between. The CDR3 length is 15 residues. Germline V gene data show CDR1 as SGHVS and CDR2 as FQNEAQ. CDR3 protein: CASSLRGSPAYEQYF. In DNA form, the CDR3 reads TGTGCCAGCAGCTTAAGGGGCTCACCCGCCTACGAGCAGTACTTC.

V is TRBV7-6 and J is TRBJ1-5; TRBD1 matches at 8 bases. This CDR3 contains 17 residues. The germline gives CDR1 SGHVS, CDR2 FNYEAQ. The ends lost 6 bases at V and 7 bases at J; junction bases unmatched: 17. The CDR3 DNA is TGTGCCAGCAGGTACCGGAGGGCAGGGGGCATGTACCAGCCCCAGCATTTT. This sequence encodes CASRYRRAGGMYQPQHF.

J is TRBJ2-7 and V is TRBV11-2, with TRBD2 matching 14 bases. J lost 2 bases, V lost 4 bases, and 4 bases had no gene match. The CDR3 consists of 16 residues. Germline assignment: CDR1 SGHAT and CDR2 FQNNGV. As DNA, the CDR3 is TGTGCCAGCAGCTCCCCGACTAGCGGGAGGGCCTACGAGCAGTACTTC. The encoded protein is CASSSPTSGRAYEQYF. Full variable domain (missing parts from reference TRBV11-2 and TRBJ2-7): EAGVAQSPRYKIIEKRQSVAFWCNPISGHATLYWYQQILGQGPKLLIQFQNNGVVDDSQLPKDRFSAERLKGVDSTLKIQPAKLEDSAVYLCASSSPTSGRAYEQYFGPGTRLTVT.

V and J are TRBV2 and TRBJ1-6; D unresolved. V lost 6 bases to trimming and J lost 6 bases, with 12 bases between them. CDR1 SNHLY and CDR2 FYNNEI come from the germline V gene. The CDR3 loop spans 14 amino acids. The CDR3: CASREGTRNSPLHF. In nucleotides, the CDR3 is TGTGCCAGCAGGGAGGGAACCCGTAATTCACCCCTCCACTTT.

The V gene is TRBV11-2, the J gene TRBJ2-7; possibly TRBD2 for D (6 bases). Germline CDR1 and CDR2: SGHAT and FQNNGV. V lost 6 bases to trimming and J lost 2 bases, with 17 bases between them. This CDR3 spans 15 amino acids. Here the CDR3 DNA reads TGTGCCAGCAGTTCAGTCGCGGGGCATACCTACGAGCAGTACTTC. Translation gives CASSSVAGHTYEQYF.

This chain uses TRBV4-1 with TRBJ1-2; TRBD1 is a possible D gene (6 bases). Germline V CDR1 and CDR2: MGHRA, YSYEKL. This CDR3 contains 16 residues. Trimming cost V 0 bases and J 7 bases, with 18 bases left between them. CDR3: CASSQDSGTPTRGYTF. CDR3 in DNA: TGCGCCAGCAGCCAAGATTCGGGGACACCTACCCGTGGCTACACCTTC.

This chain links TRBV28 with TRBJ1-2, with unresolved D. Looked up from germline, CDR1 is MDHEN and CDR2 is SYDVKM. Trimming pared 2 bases from V and 6 bases from J, leaving 10 bases between. This CDR3 spans 13 amino acids. The CDR3 is CASSLVRRDGYTF. CDR3 DNA sequence: TGTGCCAGCAGTTTAGTTAGACGGGATGGCTACACCTTC.

The V and J genes are TRBV4-2 and TRBJ1-4; 8 bases map to TRBD1. V lost 3 bases to trimming and J lost 3 bases; unmatched junction nucleotides: 9. The CDR3 length is 17 residues. Germline V gene sequence: CDR1 LGHNA, CDR2 YNFKEQ. CDR3 bases: TGTGCCAGCAGCCACGACGGGACAGGAGGTTCTAATGAAAAACTGTTTTTT. Protein sequence: CASSHDGTGGSNEKLFF.